This T cell receptor beta chain appears in the sequencing data of a study of naive and memory T cell subsets. General observations from the study: Especially in CD8 cells, naive repertoires contained a few larger clonotypes, possibly CD45RA-re-expressing memory cells.

The beta constant-region primer was an equimolar mix of two oligonucleotides covering TRBC1 and TRBC2. Nested alpha and beta constant-region primers with the SP2 primer drove four PCR rounds on ligated cDNA. A 12-nucleotide UMI and the SP2 primer were added to the cDNA 3' end by oligonucleotide ligation. TCRdb re-called the UMI-ligation and nested PCR reads with MiXCR, one entry per CDR3 protein. Altogether over 110,000 distinct CDR3 sequences are present, under 25% being singletons, with the ten largest covering 0.55% to 0.75%. A remark on this clonotype: Its specificity is unknown.

Sequential positive selection took CD4 T cells first, then CD8 T cells. Four subsets defined by CD45RA and CD27 were sorted after CD3, CD4, CD8 and live/dead staining. The sequence derives from a human donor in good health. Sequencing input: naive CD8+ T cells from blood.

In nucleotides, the CDR3 is TGTGCCAGCAGTTTAAGTAGGACAGGGGGCACTGAAGCTTTCTTT. As protein: CASSLSRTGGTEAFF. The chain is built from TRBV27 and TRBJ1-1; TRBD1 matches 10 bases. The germline V gene encodes CDR1 MNHEY and CDR2 SMNVEV (reference sequence). CDR3 size: 15 residues. V gave up 2 bases and J gave up 4 bases; unmatched junction bases: 4.